Included here is one TCR beta chain sequence, with context. What it binds is unknown. Stated treatment: oral pan-JAK inhibitor, 5-10 mg twice daily. Germline CDR1 reads MNHNS; CDR2 reads SASEGT. V shed 6 bases, J shed 1 base, and the junction held 6 bases outside the gene matches. CDR3 length: 14 amino acids. After isolation, RNA underwent reverse transcription to generate cDNA as the sequencing template. Clones were read by immunoSEQ multiplex PCR, and TCRdb kept only the in-frame ones, dropping some. The table lists some 150,000 clones, 58% of them singletons. The entry originates in a study of CD8+ T cells in alopecia areata. Overall study: Treatment comprised oral tofacitinib, 5 to 10 mg twice daily, in treated patients. Points from the study as a whole: Within the top 100, expanded CD8+ clones significantly decreased with tofacitinib, as did scalp clonality. There was only one nonresponder, so it was unclear how baseline CD8+ expansion relates to response. Many expanded lesional clones persisted in scalp and blood during tofacitinib.

The genes are TRBV6-1 and TRBJ2-7; 7 positions agree with TRBD1. Here the sequenced sample was CD4+ T cells sorted from blood, taken between weeks 55 and 65, from a patient treated with tofacitinib. The TCR comes from a human donor with alopecia areata. In DNA, the CDR3 is TGTGCCAGCAGATCCGGGACAGTTTCCTACGAGCAGTACTTC. Translating gives CASRSGTVSYEQYF.